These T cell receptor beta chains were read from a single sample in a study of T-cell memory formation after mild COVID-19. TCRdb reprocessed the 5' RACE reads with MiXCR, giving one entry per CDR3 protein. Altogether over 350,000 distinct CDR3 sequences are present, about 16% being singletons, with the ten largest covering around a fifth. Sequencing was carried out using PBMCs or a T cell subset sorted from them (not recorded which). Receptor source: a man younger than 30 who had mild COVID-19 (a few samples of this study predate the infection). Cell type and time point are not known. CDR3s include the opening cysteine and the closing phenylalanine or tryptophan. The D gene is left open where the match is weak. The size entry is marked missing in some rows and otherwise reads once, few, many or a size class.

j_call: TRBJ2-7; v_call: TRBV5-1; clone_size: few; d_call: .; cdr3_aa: CASSWSDSVSYEQYF; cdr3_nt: TGCGCCAGCAGCTGGTCGGACAGTGTGTCCTACGAGCAGTACTTC
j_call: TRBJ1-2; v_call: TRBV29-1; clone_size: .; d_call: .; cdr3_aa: CSVDGPLF; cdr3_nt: TGCAGCGTGGACGGACCTTTATTC
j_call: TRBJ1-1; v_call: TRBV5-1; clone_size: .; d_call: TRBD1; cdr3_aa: CASARPGQRGTEAFF; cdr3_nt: TGCGCCAGCGCCCGTCCGGGACAGAGGGGGACTGAAGCTTTCTTT
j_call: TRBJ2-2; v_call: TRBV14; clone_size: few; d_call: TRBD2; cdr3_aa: CASSQTPLSSGGKLTGELFF; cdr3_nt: TGTGCCAGCAGCCAGACCCCCCTGTCTAGCGGGGGGAAACTCACCGGGGAGCTGTTTTTT
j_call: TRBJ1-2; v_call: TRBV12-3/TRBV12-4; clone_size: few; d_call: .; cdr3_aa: CASSFRVNYGYTF; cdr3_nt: TGTGCCAGCAGTTTTAGGGTCAACTATGGCTACACCTTC
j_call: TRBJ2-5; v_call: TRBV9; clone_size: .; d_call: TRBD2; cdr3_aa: CASSAGTSGVQETQYF; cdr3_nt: TGTGCCAGCAGCGCCGGGACTAGCGGGGTTCAAGAGACCCAGTACTTC
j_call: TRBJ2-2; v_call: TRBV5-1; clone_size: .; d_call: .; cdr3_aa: CASSFRPADTGELFF; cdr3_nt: TGCGCCAGCAGCTTTCGCCCGGCGGACACCGGGGAGCTGTTTTTT
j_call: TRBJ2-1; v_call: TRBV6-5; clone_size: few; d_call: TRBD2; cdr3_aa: CASSYKPSGGAGEQFF; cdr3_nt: TGTGCCAGCAGTTACAAACCTAGCGGGGGGGCCGGTGAGCAGTTCTTC
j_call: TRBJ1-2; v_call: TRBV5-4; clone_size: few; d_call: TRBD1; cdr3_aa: CASSDDRGGSGYTF; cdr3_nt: TGTGCCAGCAGCGATGACAGGGGCGGGAGTGGCTACACCTTC
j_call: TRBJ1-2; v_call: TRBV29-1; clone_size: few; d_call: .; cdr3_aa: CSVEDNRRRGLVGYTF; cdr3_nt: TGCAGCGTTGAAGATAATCGACGCCGGGGGTTGGTGGGCTACACCTTC
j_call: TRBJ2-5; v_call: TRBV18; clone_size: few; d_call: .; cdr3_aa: CASSPGGEGSQETQYF; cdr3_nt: TGTGCCAGCTCACCGGGGGGCGAGGGCAGCCAAGAGACCCAGTACTTC
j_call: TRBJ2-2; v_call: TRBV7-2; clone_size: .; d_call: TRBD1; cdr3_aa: CASSSQGAGGELFF; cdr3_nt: TGTGCCAGCAGCTCCCAGGGGGCAGGCGGGGAGCTGTTTTTT
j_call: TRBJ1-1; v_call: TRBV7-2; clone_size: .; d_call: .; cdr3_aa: CASSLRGNPEAFF; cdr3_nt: TGTGCCAGCAGCTTAAGGGGAAACCCTGAAGCTTTCTTT
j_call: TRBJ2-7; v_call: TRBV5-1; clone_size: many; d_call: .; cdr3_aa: CASSLLDSLYEQYF; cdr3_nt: TGCGCCAGCAGCTTGCTAGACAGCTTATACGAGCAGTACTTC
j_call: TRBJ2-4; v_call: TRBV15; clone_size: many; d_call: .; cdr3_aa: CATSRDNGGNIQYF; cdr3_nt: TGTGCCACCAGCAGAGATAATGGGGGGAACATTCAGTACTTC
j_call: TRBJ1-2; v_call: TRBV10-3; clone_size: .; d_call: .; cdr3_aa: CAISVAAYGYTF; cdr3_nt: TGTGCCATCAGTGTGGCCGCCTATGGCTACACCTTC
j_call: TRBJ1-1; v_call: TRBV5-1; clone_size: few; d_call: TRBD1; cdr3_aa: CASSLQGRGTNTEAFF; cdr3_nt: TGCGCCAGCAGCTTACAGGGGAGGGGGACGAACACTGAAGCTTTCTTT
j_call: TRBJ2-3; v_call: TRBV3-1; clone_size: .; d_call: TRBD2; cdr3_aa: CASSQRPTSGGDSTDTQYF; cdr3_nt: TGTGCCAGCAGCCAACGCCCAACTAGCGGGGGGGATAGCACAGATACGCAGTATTTT
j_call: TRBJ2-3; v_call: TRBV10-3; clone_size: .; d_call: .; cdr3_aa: CAISDHGGTEPDTQYF; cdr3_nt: TGTGCCATCAGTGACCACGGGGGGACAGAGCCAGATACGCAGTATTTT
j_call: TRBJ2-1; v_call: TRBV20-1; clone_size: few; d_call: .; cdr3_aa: CSAPRQVNNEQFF; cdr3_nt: TGCAGTGCTCCCCGACAGGTTAACAATGAGCAGTTCTTC
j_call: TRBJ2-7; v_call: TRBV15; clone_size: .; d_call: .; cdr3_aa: CATSLEIYYEQYF; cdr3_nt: TGTGCCACCAGCCTCGAAATCTACTACGAGCAGTACTTC
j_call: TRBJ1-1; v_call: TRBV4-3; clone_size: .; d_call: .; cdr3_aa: CASSQRGTEAFF; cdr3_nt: TGCGCCAGCAGCCAACGGGGCACTGAAGCTTTCTTT
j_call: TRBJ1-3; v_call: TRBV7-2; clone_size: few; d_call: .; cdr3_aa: CASSLAPGTAGNTIYF; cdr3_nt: TGTGCCAGCAGCTTGGCGCCCGGGACCGCCGGAAACACCATATATTTT
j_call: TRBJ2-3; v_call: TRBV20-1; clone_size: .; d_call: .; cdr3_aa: CSAPRGDTQYF; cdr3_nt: TGCAGTGCTCCACGTGGGGATACGCAGTATTTT
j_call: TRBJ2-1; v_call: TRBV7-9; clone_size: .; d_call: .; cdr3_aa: CASSLRGAAEGEQFF; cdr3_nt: TGTGCCAGCAGCTTACGGGGGGCGGCAGAAGGGGAGCAGTTCTTC
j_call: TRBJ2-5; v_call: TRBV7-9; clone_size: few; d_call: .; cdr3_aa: CASSFRTHQETQYF; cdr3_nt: TGTGCCAGCAGCTTCCGGACTCATCAAGAGACCCAGTACTTC
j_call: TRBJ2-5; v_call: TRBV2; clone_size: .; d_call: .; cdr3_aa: CASRTREEETQYF; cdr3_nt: TGTGCCAGCAGGACTAGGGAGGAAGAGACCCAGTACTTC
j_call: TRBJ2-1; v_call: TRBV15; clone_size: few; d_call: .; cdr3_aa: CATSRDRETLLSQFF; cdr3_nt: TGTGCCACCAGCAGAGATCGTGAGACCCTCCTTTCCCAGTTCTTC
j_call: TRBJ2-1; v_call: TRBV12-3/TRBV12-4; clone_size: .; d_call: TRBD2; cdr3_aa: CASRDTGTSLVEQFF; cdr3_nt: TGTGCCAGCAGAGATACCGGGACTAGCCTAGTGGAGCAGTTCTTC
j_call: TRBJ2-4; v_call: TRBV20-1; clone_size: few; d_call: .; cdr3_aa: CSAEEGAKNIQYF; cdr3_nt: TGCAGTGCTGAGGAGGGGGCCAAAAACATTCAGTACTTC
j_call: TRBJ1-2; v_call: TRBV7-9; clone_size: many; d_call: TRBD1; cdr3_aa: CATAQGARNGYTF; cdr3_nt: TGTGCCACCGCACAGGGGGCCCGAAATGGCTACACCTTC
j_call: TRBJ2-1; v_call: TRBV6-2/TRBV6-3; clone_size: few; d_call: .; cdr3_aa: CASSSPGEGASYNEQFF; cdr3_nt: TGTGCCAGCAGTTCCCCAGGGGAGGGGGCCTCCTACAATGAGCAGTTCTTC
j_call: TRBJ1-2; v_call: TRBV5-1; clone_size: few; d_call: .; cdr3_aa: CASSFSGEGYTF; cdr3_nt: TGCGCCAGCAGCTTCTCAGGGGAAGGCTACACCTTC
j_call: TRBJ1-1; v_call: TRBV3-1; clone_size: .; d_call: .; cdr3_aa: CASSQWRRTEAFF; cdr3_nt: TGTGCCAGCAGCCAATGGAGAAGGACTGAAGCTTTCTTT
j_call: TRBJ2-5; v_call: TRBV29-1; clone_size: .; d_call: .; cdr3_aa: CSVEVPGAYQETQYF; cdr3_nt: TGCAGCGTTGAAGTGCCGGGCGCGTACCAAGAGACCCAGTACTTC
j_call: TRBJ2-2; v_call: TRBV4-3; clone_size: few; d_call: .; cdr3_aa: CASSQEGGYTGELFF; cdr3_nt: TGCGCCAGCAGCCAAGAAGGCGGTTACACCGGGGAGCTGTTTTTT
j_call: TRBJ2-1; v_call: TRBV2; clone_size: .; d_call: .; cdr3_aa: CASSGLADSNNEQFF; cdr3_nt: TGTGCCAGCAGTGGGCTGGCAGACTCCAACAATGAGCAGTTCTTC
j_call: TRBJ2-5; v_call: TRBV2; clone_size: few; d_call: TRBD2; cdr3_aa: CASSPLGVAGIQETQYF; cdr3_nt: TGTGCCAGCAGTCCCCTCGGGGTAGCGGGGATCCAAGAGACCCAGTACTTC
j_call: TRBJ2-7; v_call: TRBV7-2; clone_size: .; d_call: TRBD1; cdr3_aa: CASSSTGGEQYEQYF; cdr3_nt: TGTGCCAGCAGCTCAACAGGGGGAGAGCAGTACGAGCAGTACTTC
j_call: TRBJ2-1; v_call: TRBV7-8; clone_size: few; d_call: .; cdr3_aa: CASSQRVPGNEQFF; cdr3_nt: TGTGCCAGCAGTCAACGGGTGCCGGGGAATGAGCAGTTCTTC